A selection of T cell receptor beta chains follows, all from one sample in a study of PD-L1 blockade in urothelial cancer. Assay used: immunoSEQ multiplex PCR; TCRdb lists only in-frame clones, some missing. The sample lists about 79,000 clones, 85% occurring once. The sequencing here drew on PBMCs, taken around atezolizumab (anti-PD-L1) treatment. The receptor source for this set is a middle-aged man with urothelial cancer. The CDR3 runs from the conserved cysteine through the conserved F or W. A D gene is named only where the DNA matches it firmly. A clone size is listed for some rows: how often the clone was seen (once, few, many), or a class if it is expanded.

j_call,clone_size,v_call,d_call,cdr3_nt,cdr3_aa
TRBJ2-2,.,TRBV9,TRBD2,TGTGCCAGCAGCGTCGGTACTAGCGGGAGGGACGGGGAGCTGTTTTTT,CASSVGTSGRDGELFF
TRBJ2-1,.,TRBV19,TRBD2,TGTGCCAGTAGTCCAACTAGCGGCTATAGGTTAGAGCAGTTCTTC,CASSPTSGYRLEQFF
TRBJ2-1,.,TRBV5-1,.,TGCGCCAGCAGCTTGACTAGGCCGGGGATAACTAGCTCTCCAAGCTCCTACAATGAGCAGTTCTTC,CASSLTRPGITSSPSSYNEQFF
TRBJ2-3,.,TRBV20-1,.,TGCAGTGCTAGGTTCGGGGATACGCAGTATTTT,CSARFGDTQYF
TRBJ2-5,.,TRBV5-1,.,TGCGCCAGCAGCTTGGGTCTACGACAAGAGACCCAGTACTTC,CASSLGLRQETQYF
TRBJ2-7,.,TRBV5-1,TRBD2,TGCGCCAGCAGCTCGACTAGCGGTTACTACGAGCAGTACTTC,CASSSTSGYYEQYF
TRBJ2-1,.,TRBV5-1,.,TGCGCCAGCAGCCTCGGGACTGAATACAATGAGCAGTTCTTC,CASSLGTEYNEQFF
TRBJ2-1,once,TRBV7-9,TRBD2,TGTGCCTCCCTAGGGCGACTAGCGGATGAGCAGTTCTTC,CASLGRLADEQFF
TRBJ2-3,many,TRBV7-3,.,TGTGCCAGCAGCTCTTCCACAGATACGCAGTATTTT,CASSSSTDTQYF
TRBJ2-4,.,TRBV5-4,.,TGTGCCAGCAGCGGGCCATTAGGGGGGGACATTCAGTACTTC,CASSGPLGGDIQYF
TRBJ1-3,.,TRBV7-2,.,TGTGCCAGCAGCTACAGCAGCACCATATATTTT,CASSYSSTIYF
TRBJ2-1,.,TRBV6-1,.,TGTGCCAGCAGGACTGGTGGGTCCTCGCAGTTCTTC,CASRTGGSSQFF
TRBJ2-1,.,TRBV4-2,.,TGTGCCAGCAGCCAAGAGATAGTCGGCTCCTACAATGAGCAGTTCTTC,CASSQEIVGSYNEQFF
TRBJ2-3,.,TRBV5-1,TRBD1,TGCGCCAGCAGCCTTGGCGGGACAGGGGGTTCAGATACGCAGTATTTT,CASSLGGTGGSDTQYF
TRBJ2-1,few,TRBV5-1,TRBD2,TGCGCCAGCAGCTTTTTAGGTATGGCTAGCGGGAGTGATCCGTACTACAATGAGCAGTTCTTC,CASSFLGMASGSDPYYNEQFF
TRBJ2-2,.,TRBV28,.,TGTGCCAGCAGTTTTTTGCAGGGCAACACCGGGGAGCTGTTTTTT,CASSFLQGNTGELFF
TRBJ2-1,.,TRBV5-4,.,TGTGCCAGTGGGCCTCCGAATGAGCAGTTCTTC,CASGPPNEQFF
TRBJ2-7,.,TRBV5-4,TRBD2,TGTGCCAGCAGCTTGGGCGGCGGGAGCTCCTACGAGCAGTACTTC,CASSLGGGSSYEQYF
TRBJ1-2,.,TRBV28,.,TGTGCCAGCAGTTTCGGCGGGCAGTTCTATGGCTACACCTTC,CASSFGGQFYGYTF